The subject of this entry is one TCR beta chain. Its recognized antigen is unknown. Base qualities are not recorded, but no much larger clone differs from it by a single base. The data were taken from a study of tumor and adjacent non-tumor tissue in lung cancer listed by TCRdb under 2018. Describing the broader study: By cancer type, the cohort comprised eleven to twelve adenocarcinoma patients, a couple of squamous cell carcinoma patients and 1 small cell lung cancer patient. For each patient, one tumor sample and one normal lung sample were taken, giving about 29 paired specimens that underwent TCRbeta CDR3 sequencing. Sequencing produced more than 100,000,000 productive TCRbeta reads in total, an average of approximately 4.5 million reads per sample. The study compared bulk TCRbeta repertoires between lung tumor tissue and matched distant non-tumor lung tissue from more than twelve lung cancer patients. Ages among the roughly 15 patients ranged from about 30 to 85 years, there were approximately ten men and 5 women, and disease was at TNM stage I to III. The full study reports these points: Significantly higher TCR diversity was found in younger patients, and higher tumor TCR diversity was associated with shorter overall and disease-free survival. The cohort had only approximately 15 patients, and the authors noted that larger samples and more detailed clinical data are needed. The sequencing platform is not named in the methods, and unique molecular identifiers are not mentioned. Tumor tissue showed significantly higher TCR diversity (inverse Simpson) than normal lung tissue, at around 450 vs 150 (P = 0.0075, Mann-Whitney U test). In normal lung, the top 100 clones accounted for a significantly larger cumulative share of the repertoire than in tumor tissue. Because peripheral blood was not sequenced, the blood TCRbeta repertoires of the lung cancer patients in the study went unexamined.

RNA was extracted from bulk unsorted tissue and checked for quality with a NanoDrop ND-1000 and an Agilent 2100. All donors had newly diagnosed lung cancer, had not received prior chemotherapy, and were admitted for thoracic surgery in China between August and November 2014. Patients who had received previous radiotherapy or chemotherapy, or who had another concurrent cancer, were excluded from the study. Surgical tissue pieces of about 1-2.1 cm3 were preserved in RNAlater solution and were kept at -80 degrees C until use. Libraries came from multiplex PCR. The reads were generated on an Illumina HiSeq 2500. TCRbeta libraries were constructed through three rounds of nested PCR with primers (Table S4) according to protocols adapted from ARM-PCR. PCR products of 200-500 bp were gel-excised and purified with the QIAquick gel extraction kit before sequencing. Processing in the source paper ran as follows. Trimmomatic was used to clean the reads, FLASH merged the cleaned reads into complete CDR3 sequences, and MiTCR assigned the sequences to V(D)J germline segments. Clonal diversity was calculated as the inverse Simpson's index using VDJtools. In-frame sequences lacking a premature stop codon were counted as productive reads. TCRdb reworked the public reads: Q25 trimming with fastp, MiXCR clone assembly, productive beta chains retained. Each entry is one CDR3 protein sequence, shown with its most common DNA and genes. The V and J calls, along with clone size, are taken from TCRdb and not from the paper's own processing. This sample is represented by roughly 140,000 distinct CDR3 sequences; around 61% of them were singletons. The ten biggest clones cover about 20% of the sample.

Specimen: lung tumor tissue. The receptor was derived from a man aged 60 to 69 with small cell lung cancer.

The CDR3 sequence is CARSGRGSDTEAFF. At the DNA level, the sequence is TGTGCCAGAAGCGGCAGGGGGTCCGACACTGAAGCTTTCTTT. The rearrangement joined TRBV5-3 to TRBJ1-1; 7 central bases correspond to TRBD1. TRBV5-3 is marked as an open reading frame, function uncertain. Inclusive of the bounding cysteine and phenylalanine, the CDR3 is 14 residues long. Of the read, only the CDR3 DNA is kept; its 42 bases are in frame from base 1. Clipping removes 4 bases from V and 3 bases from J, with 6 as the unmatched junction base count.